The entry that follows covers one TCR beta chain sequence. This sample was included in a study of T cells after somatic rescue of genetic block. This CDR3 is 14 amino acids long. V dropped 2 bases and J dropped 3 bases, with 11 bases sitting between them. The germline gives CDR1 SGHRS, CDR2 YFSETQ. TCRdb keeps only in-frame clones here, not all; method: immunoSEQ multiplex PCR. The sample lists under 7,500 clones; about 80% were seen once. The V and J genes are TRBV5-1 and TRBJ1-1; the D gene is possibly TRBD1 (5 bases). Sequencing was carried out using peripheral blood mononuclear cells (PBMCs). This TCR was recovered from a boy between 5 and 17 years old. The CDR3 here is CASSFGAGDTEAFF. The CDR3 DNA reads as TGCGCCAGCAGCTTCGGGGCGGGGGACACTGAAGCTTTCTTT. Full variable domain (rest looked up from reference TRBV5-1 and TRBJ1-1): KAGVTQTPRYLIKTRGQQVTLSCSPISGHRSVSWYQQTPGQGLQFLFEYFSETQRNKGNFPGRFSGRQFSNSRSEMNVSTLELGDSALYLCASSFGAGDTEAFFGQGTRLTVV.